This passage covers 14 T cell receptor beta chains from one sample sequenced in a study of T cells in Graves' hyperthyroidism and ophthalmopathy. Authors of the study amplified TCR beta CDR3 regions from RNA transcripts. Initially, a first-round RT-PCR of the TCR CDR3 employed the HTBI primer set. TCRdb processed the multiplex PCR reads anew with MiXCR; each CDR3 protein has one entry. The repertoire consists of 300,000 to 450,000 distinct CDR3 sequences, with about 13% occurring once and the leading ten covering around 21%. The sequenced sample consisted of blood. These receptors were collected from a man in his thirties or forties with Graves' hyperthyroidism that later progressed to Graves' ophthalmopathy.

This chain uses TRBV5-1 with TRBJ2-7; D remains unclear. V was trimmed by 1 base and J by 3 bases, leaving 17 bases between them. Per germline, CDR1 SGHRS and CDR2 YFSETQ. This CDR3 comprises 16 residues. The CDR3: CASSLMYAGPGYEQYF. In DNA, the CDR3 is TGCGCCAGCAGCTTGATGTATGCTGGTCCAGGCTACGAGCAGTACTTC.

A note on this clonotype: A much larger clone lies one base from this, so it may be a read error. CDR3 loop: CASSSGTSGSPLEQYF. The CDR3 DNA is TGTGCCAGCAGCTCTGGGACTAGCGGGTCCCCCCTCGAGCAGTACTTC. J is TRBJ2-7 and V is TRBV5-4, with 12 bases that match TRBD2. Per germline, CDR1 SGHNT and CDR2 YYREEE (reference sequence). Unmatched junction bases numbered 10, after V lost 3 bases and J lost 6 bases. The CDR3 is 16 amino acids.

On this clonotype itself: The junction and the germline gene differ at one end; a read error may be behind it. V usage is TRBV20-1 and J usage is TRBJ1-6, with 7 positions matching TRBD1. The germline V gene encodes CDR1 DFQATT and CDR2 SNEGSKA (reference sequence). The CDR3 length is 19 residues. The CDR3 bases are TGCAGTGCTAGAGATGGTGTCAGGGGGTTAGGCTCCGATAATTCACCCCTCCACTTT. It translates to CSARDGVRGLGSDNSPLHF.

This clonotype was counted ten times or more. This chain joins TRBV5-1 and TRBJ1-1; D is uncertain. V dropped 4 bases and J dropped 3 bases, with 4 bases sitting between them. The CDR3 has 11 amino acids. The germline gives CDR1 SGHRS, CDR2 YFSETQ. Here the CDR3 DNA reads TGCGCCAGCAGCAGCCACACTGAAGCTTTCTTT. It yields the protein CASSSHTEAFF.

CDR3 sequence reads: CASSLHYRGGPLYEQFF. The CDR3, as DNA: TGTGCCAGCAGCCTGCATTATCGGGGGGGCCCGTTGTATGAGCAGTTCTTC. The V call is TRBV3-1, the J call TRBJ2-1; 8 bases are a match to TRBD2. The CDR3 runs to 17 residues. Germline trimming cut 4 bases from V and 8 bases from J; bases unmatched to any gene: 16. Germline loops: CDR1 LGHDT, CDR2 YNNKEL (reference sequence).

V usage is TRBV4-1 and J usage is TRBJ1-1; D call uncertain. Trimming took 7 bases from V and 0 from J, leaving 15 bases between them. Germline lookup yields CDR1 MGHRA and CDR2 YSYEKL. The CDR3 consists of 15 residues. The CDR3 region has the DNA TGCGCCAGCACCCGGGGAGGAAACATGAACACTGAAGCTTTCTTT. Its translation is CASTRGGNMNTEAFF.

This clonotype was observed many times. The chain uses TRBV30 and TRBJ2-7, with unresolved D. Germline-derived CDR1 and CDR2 are GTSNPN and SVGIG (reference sequence). CDR3 length: 13 amino acids. Trimming removed 0 bases at V and 2 bases at J, with 8 bases between. The CDR3: CAWSVVSAYEQYF. The CDR3 region has the DNA TGTGCCTGGAGTGTGGTTTCTGCCTACGAGCAGTACTTC.

This clonotype was seen many times. The V gene is TRBV28, the J gene TRBJ1-4; D may be TRBD1 (6 bases). CDR3 length: 15 residues. Germline V gene sequence: CDR1 MDHEN, CDR2 SYDVKM. Trimming took off 4 bases at V and 4 bases at J, with 13 bases between the two ends. CDR3 loop: CASSSGGADNEKLFF. Written as DNA, the CDR3 is TGTGCCAGCAGTTCCGGGGGGGCCGATAATGAAAAACTGTTTTTT.

The rearrangement links TRBV7-8 to TRBJ1-1; D is ambiguous. Germline loops: CDR1 SGHVS, CDR2 FQNEAQ. CDR3 size: 15 residues. Deletions cut 5 bases from V and 0 bases from J, with 13 bases between. In DNA form, the CDR3 reads TGTGCCAGCAGCGCTTGGGGAGTGATGAACACTGAAGCTTTCTTT. Its protein product is CASSAWGVMNTEAFF. The entire variable domain, with the rest obtained from reference TRBV7-8 and TRBJ1-1, is as follows: GAGVSQSPRYKVAKRGQDVALRCDPISGHVSLFWYQQALGQGPEFLTYFQNEAQLDKSGLPSDRFFAERPEGSVSTLKIQRTQQEDSAVYLCASSAWGVMNTEAFFGQGTRLTVV.

J is TRBJ2-7 and V is TRBV27; unclear D gene. Per the germline V gene, CDR1 is MNHEY and CDR2 is SMNVEV (reference sequence). V lost 0 bases and J 3 bases, leaving 15 bases between the germline ends. The CDR3 consists of 16 residues. This CDR3 reads CASSLSAAPSYYEQYF. As DNA, the CDR3 is TGTGCCAGCAGTTTATCAGCAGCTCCTTCCTACTACGAGCAGTACTTC.

This clonotype has at least ten counts. The chain joins TRBV5-1 to TRBJ1-1, with D possibly being TRBD1 (6 bases). V dropped 4 bases and J dropped 1 base, with 11 bases sitting between them. The CDR3 is made up of 14 amino acids. Germline V gene sequence: CDR1 SGHRS, CDR2 YFSETQ. The CDR3 DNA reads TGCGCCAGCAGCACAGGGACAAAGAACACTGAAGCTTTCTTT. Protein: CASSTGTKNTEAFF.

In this sample, this clonotype turned up many times. The chain joins TRBV18 to TRBJ1-3; no clear D. The V gene's germline CDR1 is KGHSH and CDR2 LQKENI. With 5 bases removed from V and 1 base from J, the gap between germline ends came to 12 bases. This CDR3 has 15 residues. The CDR3 DNA sequence: TGTGCCAGCTCATCGAGACGGGAGTCTGGAAACACCATATATTTT. It translates to CASSSRRESGNTIYF.

In this sample, this clonotype turned up a few times. The chain combines TRBV29-1 with TRBJ1-1, with 7 bases identical to TRBD1. Germline trimming cut 7 bases from V and 14 bases from J; bases unmatched to any gene: 19. Germline values: CDR1 SQVTM, CDR2 ANQGSEA. This CDR3 has 13 amino acids. The CDR3 nucleotides are TGCAGCGGTGGGACAGCTAATGATGGGTCGGCCTTCTTT. Translation: CSGGTANDGSAFF. Full variable domain (outside the CDR3, taken from reference TRBV29-1 and TRBJ1-1): SAVISQKPSRDICQRGTSLTIQCQVDSQVTMMFWYRQQPGQSLTLIATANQGSEATYESGFVIDKFPISRPNLTFSTLTVSNMSPEDSSIYLCSGGTANDGSAFFGQGTRLTVV.

The chain links TRBV9 to TRBJ2-7, with 10 nucleotides matching TRBD1. The V and J ends lost 3 bases and 2 bases, in that order; junction bases with no gene match: 5. CDR1 is SGDLS, CDR2 YYNGEE, per germline. The CDR3 is 15 amino acids. Here the CDR3 reads CASSGRDRGTYEQYF. Here the CDR3 DNA reads TGTGCCAGCAGCGGCCGGGACAGGGGCACCTACGAGCAGTACTTC.